One sample yielded the 28 T cell receptor beta chains listed below, sequenced in a study of beta chain features in type 1 diabetes (dated by TCRdb to the late 2010s). Paper-wide results and their limitations: Type 1 diabetes patients showed a moderate but significant shortening of TCRB CDR3 length in all four CD4+ subsets.

Library creation used the immunoSEQ multiplex PCR assay. The entire amount of isolated RNA was reverse transcribed using the High Capacity cDNA Reverse Transcription Kit, so the sequenced TCRB transcripts were expressed ones. TCRdb provides this immuneACCESS table in a form limited to in-frame rearrangements. Some clones are lacking; in checked studies, under half of them reflect an unresolved V gene, and why the rest are absent is not known. This sample holds approximately 280,000 clones; 15% were observed only once. The ten largest clonotypes hold around 0.015% of the sample. These receptors have no known antigen. Sequenced material: naive CD4+ T cells from blood. The cell subset or site label on this specimen signifies: true naive CD4+ T cells. Receptors originate from a man younger than 30 with type 1 diabetes.

This clone was counted only a few times. V usage is TRBV6-6 and J usage is TRBJ2-7; 8 nucleotides line up with TRBD1. The CDR3 totals 13 residues. Germline CDR1 and CDR2: MNHNY and SVGAGI (reference sequence). V lost 2 bases to trimming and J lost 6 bases; unmatched junction nucleotides: 3. Here the CDR3 DNA reads TGTGCCAGCAGTTACGGACAGGGATCCGAGCAGTACTTC. This sequence encodes CASSYGQGSEQYF.

The chain combines TRBV9 with TRBJ2-7; perhaps TRBD2 as D (5 bases). V lost 1 base and J lost 0, with 8 bases in between. The germline CDR1 and CDR2 sequences are SGDLS and YYNGEE. The CDR3 extends over 14 amino acids. The CDR3 reads CASSVTGSSYEQYF. Written as DNA, the CDR3 is TGTGCCAGCAGCGTAACGGGGAGCTCCTACGAGCAGTACTTC.

This clone appeared a few times. The V gene is TRBV10-3, the J gene TRBJ2-7, with 7 bases aligning to TRBD2. V was clipped by 3 bases and J by 13 bases; unmatched bases: 18. In germline, CDR1 is ENHRY, CDR2 SYGVKD. This CDR3 has 15 residues. CDR3 residues: CAISETLQAGGYVYF. In DNA form, the CDR3 reads TGTGCCATCAGTGAAACCCTCCAAGCCGGGGGGTACGTCTACTTC.

The chain combines TRBV11-2 with TRBJ1-1, with a weak D call TRBD1 (5 bases). The ends were cut back, 6 bases at V and 4 bases at J, with 21 bases in the middle. CDR1 and CDR2 from the germline V gene are SGHAT and FQNNGV. This CDR3 contains 16 residues. DNA of the CDR3: TGTGCCAGCAGACAAGCGTGGCGGGGACCCACCACTGAAGCTTTCTTT. It is translated as CASRQAWRGPTTEAFF.

The rearrangement links TRBV5-4 to TRBJ2-4, with 9 bases matching TRBD1. V shed 1 base, J shed 7 bases, and the junction held 3 bases outside the gene matches. In germline, CDR1 is SGHNT, CDR2 YYREEE (reference sequence). The CDR3 has 14 amino acids. The CDR3 DNA sequence: TGTGCCAGCAGCTTGTTGGGACAGGGTAACATTCAGTACTTC. Encoded protein: CASSLLGQGNIQYF.

The V gene is TRBV28, the J gene TRBJ1-2; D is undetermined. The CDR3 runs to 13 residues. Trimming pared 5 bases from V and 13 bases from J, leaving 20 bases between. Germline CDR1 reads MDHEN; CDR2 reads SYDVKM. The CDR3 spells CASSGDLFMASTF. CDR3 in DNA: TGTGCCAGCAGTGGAGACCTATTTATGGCTTCCACCTTC.

This clone has a count of ten or more. The chain carries TRBV4-3 and TRBJ2-1; D is unresolved. The CDR3 has 13 residues. Trimming stripped 1 base from V and 7 bases from J, with 8 bases between. The germline gives CDR1 LGHNA, CDR2 YSLEER. CDR3 residues: CASSQVRGNEQFF. The CDR3 DNA reads as TGCGCCAGCAGCCAAGTACGAGGTAATGAGCAGTTCTTC.

This chain joins TRBV2 and TRBJ1-2; D possibly corresponds to TRBD1 (6 bases). CDR1 and CDR2 (germline): SNHLY, FYNNEI. This CDR3 region has 15 residues. The V and J ends lost 7 bases and 6 bases respectively, with 21 bases between them. In nucleotides, the CDR3 is TGTGCCAGCAAGGGGACATCAGCGGCGGTTGATGGCTACACCTTC. It specifies CASKGTSAAVDGYTF.

This clone was counted only a few times. The CDR3 coding sequence is TGTGCCTGGAACCAACAGGGGTCAAGACCCCAGTACTTC. Its protein is CAWNQQGSRPQYF. The chain combines TRBV30 with TRBJ2-5; TRBD1 matches at 7 bases. The CDR3 extends over 13 amino acids. Germline CDR1 and CDR2: GTSNPN and SVGIG (reference sequence). V was clipped by 4 bases and J by 9 bases; unmatched bases: 11.

A few counts support this clone. The chain carries TRBV27 and TRBJ2-6; 7 bases are a match to TRBD2. The CDR3 runs 15 residues. Per the germline V gene, CDR1 is MNHEY and CDR2 is SMNVEV (reference sequence). V lost 6 bases and J lost 2; bases outside the gene matches: 4. CDR3 residues: CASRFAGAGANVLTF. For the CDR3, the DNA is TGTGCCAGCAGGTTCGCGGGGGCTGGGGCCAACGTCCTGACTTTC.

V is TRBV11-2 and J is TRBJ2-7; D is perhaps TRBD1 (6 bases). The CDR3 loop spans 16 amino acids. Germline lookup yields CDR1 SGHAT and CDR2 FQNNGV. With 2 bases removed from V and 4 bases from J, the gap between germline ends came to 18 bases. The CDR3 coding sequence is TGTGCCAGCAGCTTAAAGGGGGTCAGGCCATATTACGAGCAGTACTTC. It is translated as CASSLKGVRPYYEQYF.

In its sample, this clone was seen a few times. V and J are TRBV5-4 and TRBJ1-6, with a possible D match to TRBD1 (5 bases). V gave up 0 bases and J gave up 10 bases, with 20 bases separating them. The CDR3 consists of 17 residues. Germline CDR1 is SGHNT and CDR2 is YYREEE (reference sequence). The CDR3 DNA reads TGTGCCAGCAGCTTGGGGGGCACCCCGGGGGGTCGGTCACCCCTCCACTTT. The encoded protein is CASSLGGTPGGRSPLHF. The full variable domain, with the rest looked up from reference TRBV5-4 and TRBJ1-6, is ETGVTQSPTHLIKTRGQQVTLRCSSQSGHNTVSWYQQALGQGPQFIFQYYREEENGRGNFPPRFSGLQFPNYSSELNVNALELDDSALYLCASSLGGTPGGRSPLHFGNGTRLTVT.

This rearrangement joins TRBV7-9 to TRBJ2-7, with 14 nucleotides matching TRBD2. Germline CDR1 SEHNR, CDR2 FQNEAQ (reference sequence). J gave up 0 bases and V 5 bases, and 6 bases lay outside the gene matches. This CDR3 comprises 17 residues. The CDR3 sequence: CASSPGLAGESSYEQYF. CDR3 sequence (DNA): TGTGCCAGCAGCCCGGGACTAGCGGGGGAAAGCTCCTACGAGCAGTACTTC.

The chain carries TRBV6-5 and TRBJ2-1, with TRBD2 matching over 7 bases. Germline CDR1 and CDR2: MNHEY and SVGAGI. J gave up 2 bases and V 7 bases, and 8 bases lay outside the gene matches. There are 15 residues in the CDR3. The CDR3 bases are TGTGCCAGCAAGGGCGCGGGGGTCACCTACAATGAGCAGTTCTTC. This codes for CASKGAGVTYNEQFF.

The rearrangement joins TRBV6-1 to TRBJ2-5; perhaps TRBD1 as D (5 bases). V lost 8 bases to trimming and J lost 5 bases, with 15 bases between them. This CDR3 spans 13 amino acids. The germline gives CDR1 MNHNS, CDR2 SASEGT. The CDR3 region is CASSVRVWETQYF. The CDR3 region has the DNA TGTGCCAGCTCGGTCAGGGTTTGGGAGACCCAGTACTTC.

V gene TRBV21-1 combines with J gene TRBJ2-1; the D call TRBD2 from the table was never checked on the DNA. TRBV21-1 is recorded as a pseudogene. The CDR3 has 16 amino acids. This CDR3 reads CASSKDSTPGYNEQFF. The CDR3 DNA reads as TGTGCCAGCAGCAAAGATTCCACACCGGGGTACAATGAGCAGTTCTTC.

This clone was observed a handful of times. V gene TRBV18 combines with J gene TRBJ1-5; maybe TRBD1 (5 bases). The CDR3 is 13 amino acids. Germline V gene data show CDR1 as KGHSH and CDR2 as LQKENI. V gave up 4 bases and J gave up 7 bases, with 11 bases separating them. The CDR3: CASSRGQGQPQHF. The CDR3 bases are TGTGCCAGCTCACGGGGTCAGGGCCAGCCCCAGCATTTT.

This clone was detected only a few times. The J gene is TRBJ2-1, the V gene TRBV7-2; 10 bases are shared with TRBD2. The length of the CDR3 is 18 residues. Germline-derived CDR1 and CDR2 are SGHTA and FQGNSA. Unmatched junction bases numbered 9, after V lost 0 bases and J lost 4 bases. The CDR3 here is CASSLALVAGGFYNEQFF. CDR3 nucleotides: TGTGCCAGCAGCTTAGCTTTGGTAGCGGGGGGCTTTTACAATGAGCAGTTCTTC. Full variable domain (remainder filled in from reference TRBV7-2 and TRBJ2-1): GAGVSQSPSNKVTEKGKDVELRCDPISGHTALYWYRQSLGQGLEFLIYFQGNSAPDKSGLPSDRFSAERTGGSVSTLTIQRTQQEDSAVYLCASSLALVAGGFYNEQFFGPGTRLTVL.

The chain has TRBV29-1 and TRBJ2-1, with 9 bases matching TRBD2. CDR1 SQVTM and CDR2 ANQGSEA come from the germline V gene. V dropped 7 bases and J dropped 5; count of bases not matched to a gene: 9. CDR3 size: 14 residues. The CDR3 region is CSAGRRLADNEQFF. CDR3 in DNA: TGCAGCGCTGGACGGCGACTAGCGGACAATGAGCAGTTCTTC.

The J gene is TRBJ2-1, the V gene TRBV27; 11 nucleotides line up with TRBD2. The V gene's germline CDR1 is MNHEY and CDR2 SMNVEV (reference sequence). This CDR3 is 15 amino acids long. V was pared by 5 bases and J by 2 bases, with 2 bases of the junction left unmatched. CDR3: CASSGGLAAYNEQFF. In DNA form, the CDR3 reads TGTGCCAGCAGTGGGGGACTAGCGGCCTACAATGAGCAGTTCTTC.

This clone was found a few times. The chain combines TRBV5-1 with TRBJ2-3, with 7 bases fitting TRBD2. The CDR3 loop spans 15 amino acids. V lost 1 base, J lost 4 bases, and 6 bases stayed unmatched. Germline CDR1 and CDR2: SGHRS and YFSETQ. The CDR3 DNA sequence: TGCGCCAGCAGCTTGCAGGCTAGCGGATCAGATACGCAGTATTTT. Its protein product is CASSLQASGSDTQYF. The whole variable domain, remainder taken from reference TRBV5-1 and TRBJ2-3, is KAGVTQTPRYLIKTRGQQVTLSCSPISGHRSVSWYQQTPGQGLQFLFEYFSETQRNKGNFPGRFSGRQFSNSRSEMNVSTLELGDSALYLCASSLQASGSDTQYFGPGTRLTVL.

The rearrangement joins TRBV30 to TRBJ1-5; D unresolved. Germline values: CDR1 GTSNPN, CDR2 SVGIG (reference sequence). Trimming removed 0 bases from V and 6 bases from J, with 9 bases in between. The CDR3 has 13 residues. The CDR3: CAWSVVGAQPQHF. The DNA of the CDR3 is TGTGCCTGGAGTGTGGTGGGAGCTCAGCCCCAGCATTTT.

The rearrangement links TRBV19 to TRBJ2-2; no clear D gene. This CDR3 comprises 16 residues. Between the trimmed V and J ends, which lost 5 bases and 8 bases, there was a span of 21 bases. Germline V gene lookup returns CDR1 LNHDA and CDR2 SQIVND (reference sequence). CDR3 loop: CASSFPIRLGDGELFF. The CDR3 region has the DNA TGTGCCAGTAGTTTCCCAATCCGACTTGGCGATGGGGAGCTGTTTTTT.

This clone was seen a handful of times. The J gene is TRBJ2-5, the V gene TRBV5-1, with D hard to call. V was trimmed by 2 bases and J by 5 bases, leaving 10 bases between them. Per germline, CDR1 SGHRS and CDR2 YFSETQ. CDR3 length equals 13 residues. The CDR3 nucleotides read TGCGCCAGCAGCTTACTACTTTCGGAGACCCAGTACTTC. Translating gives CASSLLLSETQYF.

V and J are TRBV11-3 and TRBJ1-1; D perhaps matches TRBD1 (6 bases). The length of the CDR3 is 16 residues. Trimming left V 5 bases short and J 3 bases short, with 19 bases between. Per germline, CDR1 SGHNT and CDR2 YENEEA. CDR3 residues: CASSAYGGGLYTEAFF. Written as DNA, the CDR3 is TGTGCCAGCAGCGCCTACGGGGGGGGCCTCTACACTGAAGCTTTCTTT.

The chain uses TRBV10-3 and TRBJ1-1; D not resolved. Germline V lookup: CDR1 ENHRY, CDR2 SYGVKD. CDR3 length equals 13 residues. The germline V and J ends were trimmed by 6 bases and 1 base, with 9 bases remaining between them. Here the CDR3 DNA reads TGTGCCATCAGCGACCGGGAGAACACTGAAGCTTTCTTT. Its protein is CAISDRENTEAFF.

This clone was counted between two and nine times. The chain recombines TRBV30 with TRBJ1-2; 10 bases fit TRBD1. V was clipped by 6 bases and J by 3 bases; unmatched bases: 7. The CDR3 extends over 14 amino acids. Germline CDR1 and CDR2: GTSNPN and SVGIG (reference sequence). Written as DNA, the CDR3 is TGTGCCTGTATAACCGGGACAGGGGACTATGGCTACACCTTC. Its protein product is CACITGTGDYGYTF.

The rearrangement uses TRBV19 and TRBJ2-6; D remains unclear. The V end was cut by 0 bases, the J end by 18 bases, with 15 bases between. The CDR3 has 13 residues. Germline lookup yields CDR1 LNHDA and CDR2 SQIVND (reference sequence). This chain's CDR3 is CASSIEWRLPATF. The CDR3 DNA reads as TGTGCCAGTAGTATAGAGTGGCGGCTTCCGGCGACTTTC.